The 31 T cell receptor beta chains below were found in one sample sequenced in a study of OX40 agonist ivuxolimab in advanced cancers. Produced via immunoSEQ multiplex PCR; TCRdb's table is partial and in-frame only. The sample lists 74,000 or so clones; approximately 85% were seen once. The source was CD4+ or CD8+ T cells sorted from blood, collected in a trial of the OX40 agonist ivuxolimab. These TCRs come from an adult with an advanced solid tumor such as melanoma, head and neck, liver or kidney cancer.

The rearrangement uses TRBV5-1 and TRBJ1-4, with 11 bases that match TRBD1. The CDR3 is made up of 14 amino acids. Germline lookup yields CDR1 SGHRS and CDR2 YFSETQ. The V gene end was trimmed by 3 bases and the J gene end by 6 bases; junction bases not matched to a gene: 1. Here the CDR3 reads CASSWDRGDEKLFF. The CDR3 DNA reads TGCGCCAGCAGCTGGGACAGGGGGGATGAAAAACTGTTTTTT.

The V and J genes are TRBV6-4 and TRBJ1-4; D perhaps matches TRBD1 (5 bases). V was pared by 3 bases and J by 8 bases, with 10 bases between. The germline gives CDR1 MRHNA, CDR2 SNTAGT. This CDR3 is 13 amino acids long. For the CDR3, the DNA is TGTGCCAGCAGTGAGGGGCTCCAAGAAAAACTGTTTTTT. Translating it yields CASSEGLQEKLFF.

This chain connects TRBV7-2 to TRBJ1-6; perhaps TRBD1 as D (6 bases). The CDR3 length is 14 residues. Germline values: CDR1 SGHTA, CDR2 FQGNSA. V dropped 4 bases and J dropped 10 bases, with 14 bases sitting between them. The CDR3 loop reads CASSSDSLGSPLHF. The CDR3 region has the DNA TGTGCCAGCAGCTCGGACAGTCTGGGCTCACCCCTCCACTTT.

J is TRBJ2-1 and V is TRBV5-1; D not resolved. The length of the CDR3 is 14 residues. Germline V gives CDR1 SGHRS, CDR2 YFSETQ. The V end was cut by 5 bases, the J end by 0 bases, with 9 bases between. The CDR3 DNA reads TGCGCCAGCAGGCCCCCAAGCTCCTACAATGAGCAGTTCTTC. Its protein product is CASRPPSSYNEQFF.

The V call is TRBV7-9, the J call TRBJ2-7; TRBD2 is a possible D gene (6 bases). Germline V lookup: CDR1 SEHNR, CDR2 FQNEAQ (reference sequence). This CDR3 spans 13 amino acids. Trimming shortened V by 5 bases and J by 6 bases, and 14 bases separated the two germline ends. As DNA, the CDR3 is TGTGCCAGCAGCGGAACTAGCTTCGGCGAGCAGTACTTC. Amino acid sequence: CASSGTSFGEQYF.

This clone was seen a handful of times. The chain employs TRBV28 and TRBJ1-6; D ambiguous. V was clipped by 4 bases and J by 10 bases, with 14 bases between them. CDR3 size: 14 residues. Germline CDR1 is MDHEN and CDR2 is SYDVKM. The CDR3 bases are TGTGCCAGCAGTTGGAATGCAAAATCCTCACCCCTCCACTTT. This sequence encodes CASSWNAKSSPLHF.

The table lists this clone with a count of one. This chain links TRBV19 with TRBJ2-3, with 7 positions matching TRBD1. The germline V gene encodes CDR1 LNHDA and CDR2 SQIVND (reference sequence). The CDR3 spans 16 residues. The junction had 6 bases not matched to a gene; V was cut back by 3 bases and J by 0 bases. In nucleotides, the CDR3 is TGTGCCAGTAGTATTGCCTCGACAGGGAGCACAGATACGCAGTATTTT. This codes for CASSIASTGSTDTQYF.

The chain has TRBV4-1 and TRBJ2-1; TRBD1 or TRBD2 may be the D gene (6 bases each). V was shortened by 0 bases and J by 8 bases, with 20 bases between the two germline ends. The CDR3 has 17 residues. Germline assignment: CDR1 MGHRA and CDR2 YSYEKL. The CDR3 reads CASSQDHGGQMVDEQFF. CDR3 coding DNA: TGCGCCAGCAGCCAAGACCACGGGGGACAAATGGTGGATGAGCAGTTCTTC.

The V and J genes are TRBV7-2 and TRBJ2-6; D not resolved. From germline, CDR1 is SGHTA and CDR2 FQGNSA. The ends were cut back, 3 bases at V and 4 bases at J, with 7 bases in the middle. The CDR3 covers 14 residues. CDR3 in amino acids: CASSLVSGANVLTF. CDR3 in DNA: TGTGCCAGCAGCTTGGTGTCAGGGGCCAACGTCCTGACTTTC. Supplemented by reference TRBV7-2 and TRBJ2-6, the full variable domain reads GAGVSQSPSNKVTEKGKDVELRCDPISGHTALYWYRQSLGQGLEFLIYFQGNSAPDKSGLPSDRFSAERTGGSVSTLTIQRTQQEDSAVYLCASSLVSGANVLTFGAGSRLTVL.

This CDR3 reads CASSLTGTNEKLFF. The CDR3 nucleotides read TGTGCCAGCAGTCTTACAGGAACTAATGAAAAACTGTTTTTT. The chain links TRBV25-1 to TRBJ1-4; D possibly corresponds to TRBD1 (5 bases). From germline, CDR1 is MGHDK and CDR2 SYGVNS. The CDR3 length is 14 residues. V was shortened by 5 bases and J by 1 base, with 8 bases between the two germline ends.

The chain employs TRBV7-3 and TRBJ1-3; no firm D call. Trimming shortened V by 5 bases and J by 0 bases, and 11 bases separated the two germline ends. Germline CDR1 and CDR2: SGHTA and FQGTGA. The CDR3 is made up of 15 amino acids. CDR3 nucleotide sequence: TGTGCCAGCAGCCCGGGCCGTTCCTCTGGAAACACCATATATTTT. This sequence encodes CASSPGRSSGNTIYF. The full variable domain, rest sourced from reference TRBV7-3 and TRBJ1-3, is GAGVSQTPSNKVTEKGKYVELRCDPISGHTALYWYRQSLGQGPEFLIYFQGTGAADDSGLPNDRFFAVRPEGSVSTLKIQRTERGDSAVYLCASSPGRSSGNTIYFGEGSWLTVV.

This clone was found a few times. The CDR3 here is CASWSGTEAFF. The CDR3 DNA sequence: TGTGCCAGTTGGTCCGGTACTGAAGCTTTCTTT. This chain links TRBV19 with TRBJ1-1; D gene ambiguous. Germline V gene lookup returns CDR1 LNHDA and CDR2 SQIVND (reference sequence). The CDR3 length is 11 residues. V lost 8 bases and J 5 bases, leaving 9 bases between the germline ends.

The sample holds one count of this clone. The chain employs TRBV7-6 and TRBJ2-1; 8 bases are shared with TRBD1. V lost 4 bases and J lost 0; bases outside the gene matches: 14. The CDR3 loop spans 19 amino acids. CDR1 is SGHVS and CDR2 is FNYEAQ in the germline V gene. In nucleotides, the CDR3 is TGTGCCAGCAGCTACCTGGGACAGGCGACCTACAGCTCCTACAATGAGCAGTTCTTC. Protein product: CASSYLGQATYSSYNEQFF.

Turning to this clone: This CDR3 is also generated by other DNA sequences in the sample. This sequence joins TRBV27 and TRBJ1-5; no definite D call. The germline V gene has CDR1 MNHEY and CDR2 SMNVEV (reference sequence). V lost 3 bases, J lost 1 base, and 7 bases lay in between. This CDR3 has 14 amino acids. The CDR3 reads CASSFGGSNQPQHF. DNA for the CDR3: TGTGCCAGCAGTTTCGGTGGAAGCAATCAGCCCCAGCATTTT.

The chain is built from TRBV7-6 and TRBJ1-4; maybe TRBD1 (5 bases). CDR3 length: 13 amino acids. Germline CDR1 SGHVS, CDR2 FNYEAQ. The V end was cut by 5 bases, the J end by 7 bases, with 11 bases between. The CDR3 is CASSRDRTEKLFF. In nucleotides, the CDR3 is TGTGCCAGCAGCCGGGACCGAACTGAAAAACTGTTTTTT.

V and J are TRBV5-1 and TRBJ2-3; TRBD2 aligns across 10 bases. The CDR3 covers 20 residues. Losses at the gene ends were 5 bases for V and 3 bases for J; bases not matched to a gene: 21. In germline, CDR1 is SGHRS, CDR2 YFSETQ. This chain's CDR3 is CASSSGGRTSGVLGTDTQYF. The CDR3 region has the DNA TGCGCCAGCAGTTCCGGGGGTCGGACTAGCGGTGTTCTAGGGACAGATACGCAGTATTTT.

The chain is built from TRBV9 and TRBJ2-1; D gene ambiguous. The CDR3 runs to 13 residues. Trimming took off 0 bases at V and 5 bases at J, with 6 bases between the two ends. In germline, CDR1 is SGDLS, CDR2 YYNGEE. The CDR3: CASSVEWDNEQFF. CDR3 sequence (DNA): TGTGCCAGCAGCGTAGAGTGGGACAATGAGCAGTTCTTC. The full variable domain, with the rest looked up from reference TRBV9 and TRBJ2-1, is DSGVTQTPKHLITATGQRVTLRCSPRSGDLSVYWYQQSLDQGLQFLIQYYNGEERAKGNILERFSAQQFPDLHSELNLSSLELGDSALYFCASSVEWDNEQFFGPGTRLTVL.

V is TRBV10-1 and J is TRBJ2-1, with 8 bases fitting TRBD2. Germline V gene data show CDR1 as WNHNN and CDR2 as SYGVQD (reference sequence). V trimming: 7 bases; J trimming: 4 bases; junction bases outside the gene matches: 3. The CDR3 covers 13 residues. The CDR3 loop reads CASNREGYNEQFF. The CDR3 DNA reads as TGCGCCAGCAACCGGGAGGGATACAATGAGCAGTTCTTC.

The CDR3 is CASSLARRMDTQYF. The CDR3 DNA reads as TGTGCCAGCAGCTTAGCGCGGAGGATGGATACGCAGTATTTT. This chain links TRBV7-2 with TRBJ2-3, with D maybe TRBD2 (5 bases). The V and J ends lost 0 bases and 6 bases respectively, with 10 bases between them. Germline CDR1 is SGHTA and CDR2 is FQGNSA. CDR3 length: 14 residues.

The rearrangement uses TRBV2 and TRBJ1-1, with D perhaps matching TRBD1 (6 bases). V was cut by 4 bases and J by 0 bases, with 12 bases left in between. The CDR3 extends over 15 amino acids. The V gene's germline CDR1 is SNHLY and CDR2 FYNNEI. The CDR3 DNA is TGTGCCAGCAGTGTACAGGGAGCTATGAACACTGAAGCTTTCTTT. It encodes CASSVQGAMNTEAFF.

For the CDR3, the DNA is TGTGCCAGCAGCCGTCAGGAGAACTATGGCTACACCTTC. Protein sequence: CASSRQENYGYTF. The rearrangement joins TRBV5-8 to TRBJ1-2, with D uncertain. The V gene lost 4 bases and the J gene lost 2 bases, with 9 bases spanning the gap. CDR1 is SGHTS, CDR2 YDEGEE, per germline. This CDR3 spans 13 amino acids.

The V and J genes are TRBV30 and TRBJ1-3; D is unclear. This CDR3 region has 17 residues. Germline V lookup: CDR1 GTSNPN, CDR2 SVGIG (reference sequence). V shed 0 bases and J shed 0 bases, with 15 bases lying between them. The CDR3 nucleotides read TGTGCCTGGAGTGTAGCCGGCAGAGGACTCTCTGGAAACACCATATATTTT. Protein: CAWSVAGRGLSGNTIYF.

This chain's CDR3 is CASSLLDRTYEQYF. In nucleotides, the CDR3 is TGTGCCAGCAGCCTCTTGGACAGGACCTACGAGCAGTACTTC. This chain uses TRBV5-3 with TRBJ2-7; 7 bases align to TRBD1. TRBV5-3 is filed as an ORF, its function uncertain. V shed 8 bases and J 2 bases; nucleotides not matched to a gene: 10. This CDR3 comprises 14 residues.

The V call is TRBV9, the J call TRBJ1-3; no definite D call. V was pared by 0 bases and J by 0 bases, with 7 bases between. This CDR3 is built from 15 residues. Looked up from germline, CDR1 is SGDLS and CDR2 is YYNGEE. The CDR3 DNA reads TGTGCCAGCAGCGTAGCTCCAGTCTCTGGAAACACCATATATTTT. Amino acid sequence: CASSVAPVSGNTIYF.

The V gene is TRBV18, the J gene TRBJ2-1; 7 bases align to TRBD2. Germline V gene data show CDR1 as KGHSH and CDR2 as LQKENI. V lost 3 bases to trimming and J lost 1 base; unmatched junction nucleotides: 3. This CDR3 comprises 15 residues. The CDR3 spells CASSPGGVSYNEQFF. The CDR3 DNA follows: TGTGCCAGCTCACCTGGGGGGGTATCCTACAATGAGCAGTTCTTC. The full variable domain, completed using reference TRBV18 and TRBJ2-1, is NAGVMQNPRHLVRRRGQEARLRCSPMKGHSHVYWYRQLPEEGLKFMVYLQKENIIDESGMPKERFSAEFPKEGPSILRIQQVVRGDSAAYFCASSPGGVSYNEQFFGPGTRLTVL.

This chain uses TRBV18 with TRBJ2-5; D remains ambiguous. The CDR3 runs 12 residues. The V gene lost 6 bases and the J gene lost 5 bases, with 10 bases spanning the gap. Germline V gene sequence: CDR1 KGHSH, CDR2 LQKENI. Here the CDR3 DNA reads TGTGCCAGCTCGGACCTTAGGGAGACCCAGTACTTC. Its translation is CASSDLRETQYF. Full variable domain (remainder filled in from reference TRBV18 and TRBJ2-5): NAGVMQNPRHLVRRRGQEARLRCSPMKGHSHVYWYRQLPEEGLKFMVYLQKENIIDESGMPKERFSAEFPKEGPSILRIQQVVRGDSAAYFCASSDLRETQYFGPGTRLLVL.

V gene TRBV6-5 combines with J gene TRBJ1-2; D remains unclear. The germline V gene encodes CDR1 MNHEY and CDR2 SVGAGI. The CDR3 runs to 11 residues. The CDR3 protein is CTSDRGLGYTF. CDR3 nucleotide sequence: TGTACCTCCGACCGGGGTCTTGGCTACACCTTC.

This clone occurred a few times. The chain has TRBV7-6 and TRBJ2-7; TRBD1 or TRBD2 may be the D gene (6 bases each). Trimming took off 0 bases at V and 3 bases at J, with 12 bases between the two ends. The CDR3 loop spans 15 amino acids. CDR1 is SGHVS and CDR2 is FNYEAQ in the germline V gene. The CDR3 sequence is CASSLASGGGYEQYF. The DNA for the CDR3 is TGTGCCAGCAGCTTAGCTTCCGGGGGCGGCTACGAGCAGTACTTC.

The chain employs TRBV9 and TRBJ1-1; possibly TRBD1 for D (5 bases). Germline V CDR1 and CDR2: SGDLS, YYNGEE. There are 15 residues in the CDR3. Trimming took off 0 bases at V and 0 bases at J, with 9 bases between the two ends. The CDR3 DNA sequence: TGTGCCAGCAGCGTAGTCGGGGGAGTGAACACTGAAGCTTTCTTT. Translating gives CASSVVGGVNTEAFF.

CDR3 region: CASSGSGTPVEPQYF. In nucleotides, the CDR3 is TGTGCCAGCAGTGGCTCTGGGACTCCTGTCGAGCCGCAGTATTTT. This chain uses TRBV2 with TRBJ2-3; D is perhaps TRBD2 (6 bases). The CDR3 covers 15 residues. V was clipped by 4 bases and J by 10 bases, with 21 bases between them. Germline CDR1 SNHLY, CDR2 FYNNEI.

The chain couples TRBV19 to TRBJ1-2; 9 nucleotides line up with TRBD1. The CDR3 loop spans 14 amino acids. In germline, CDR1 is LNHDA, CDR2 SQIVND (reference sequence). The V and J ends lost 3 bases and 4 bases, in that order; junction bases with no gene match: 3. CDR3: CASSIGQGSYGYTF. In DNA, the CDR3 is TGTGCCAGTAGTATTGGACAGGGGAGCTATGGCTACACCTTC.